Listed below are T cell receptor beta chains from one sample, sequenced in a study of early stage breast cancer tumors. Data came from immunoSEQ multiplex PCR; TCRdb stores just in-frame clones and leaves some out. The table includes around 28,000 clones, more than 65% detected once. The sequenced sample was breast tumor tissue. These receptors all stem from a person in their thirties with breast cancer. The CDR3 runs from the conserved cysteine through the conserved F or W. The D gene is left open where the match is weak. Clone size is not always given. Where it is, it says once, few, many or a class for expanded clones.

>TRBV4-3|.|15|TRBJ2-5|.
TGCGCCAGCAGCCAAGGGGGCGGTGCTGGGGAGACCCAGTACTTC
CASSQGGGAGETQYF
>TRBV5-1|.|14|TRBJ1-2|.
TGCGCCAGCAGCTTGGAACATACTAACTATGGCTACACCTTC
CASSLEHTNYGYTF
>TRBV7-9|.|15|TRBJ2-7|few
TGTGCCAGCAGCTTAGCTGGTCTTGCGGGGTACGAGCAGTACTTC
CASSLAGLAGYEQYF
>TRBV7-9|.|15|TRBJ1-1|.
TGTGCCAGCAGCTTAAGTGTGGGCCGTAGCGCTGAAGCTTTCTTT
CASSLSVGRSAEAFF
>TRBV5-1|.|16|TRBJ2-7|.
TGCGCCAGCAGCTTGGCGCCGGGCGAGTTTTCCTACGAGCAGTACTTC
CASSLAPGEFSYEQYF
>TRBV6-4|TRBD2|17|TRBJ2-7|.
TGTGCCAGCAGTTCCGCACCCCCAGCGGGAGATACCTACGAGCAGTACTTC
CASSSAPPAGDTYEQYF
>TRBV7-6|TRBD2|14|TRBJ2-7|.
TGTGCCAGCAGCACCAGGTCGGGGGGTAACGAGCAGTACTTC
CASSTRSGGNEQYF
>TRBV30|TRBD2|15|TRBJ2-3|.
TGTGCCTGGAGGGCCGGGACTAGCGGCCTAGATACGCAGTATTTT
CAWRAGTSGLDTQYF
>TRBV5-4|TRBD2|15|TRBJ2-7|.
TGTGCCAGCAGCTTGGACCTAGCGGGGAGACACGAGCAGTACTTC
CASSLDLAGRHEQYF
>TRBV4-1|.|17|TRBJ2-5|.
TGCGCCAGCAGCCAAGATAGGGGGTTGGGCGTCCAAGAGACCCAGTACTTC
CASSQDRGLGVQETQYF
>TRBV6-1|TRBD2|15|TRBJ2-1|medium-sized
TGTGCCAGCAACCGACTAGCGGGAGAAGGCAATGAGCAGTTCTTC
CASNRLAGEGNEQFF
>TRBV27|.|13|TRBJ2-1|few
TGTGCCAGCAGTTTAAGCGCTTTGAATGAGCAGTTCTTC
CASSLSALNEQFF
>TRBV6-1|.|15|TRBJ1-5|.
TGTGCCAGCAGTGAAAGGGGGGGGCCTAATCAGCCCCAGCATTTT
CASSERGGPNQPQHF
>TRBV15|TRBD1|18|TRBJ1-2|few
TGTGCCACCAGCGTGGGACAGGGAGCCTTTCTGCCGAACTATGGCTACACCTTC
CATSVGQGAFLPNYGYTF
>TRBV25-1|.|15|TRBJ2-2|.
TGTGCCAGCAGTGAATACGCAGCTCTCGCCGGGGAGCTGTTTTTT
CASSEYAALAGELFF
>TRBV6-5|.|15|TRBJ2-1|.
TGTGCCAGCAGTTTGGCTAGCGAGGGGGGCAATGAGCAGTTCTTC
CASSLASEGGNEQFF
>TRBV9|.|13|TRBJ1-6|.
TGTGCCAGCAGCGTCAGGGGTGAATCACCCCTCCACTTT
CASSVRGESPLHF
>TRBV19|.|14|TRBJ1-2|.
TGTGCCAGTAGTATACAAGGGATAGAGGGTGGCTACACCTTC
CASSIQGIEGGYTF
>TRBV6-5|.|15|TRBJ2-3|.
TGTGCCAGCCACCGGGGAGGGGGGGGCACAGATACGCAGTATTTT
CASHRGGGGTDTQYF
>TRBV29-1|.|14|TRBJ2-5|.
TGCAGCGTTGGGGGCCTCTCCCTAGTAGAGACCCAGTACTTC
CSVGGLSLVETQYF
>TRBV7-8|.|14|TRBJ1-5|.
TGTGCCAGCAGCTCCTCACCCAAAGATCAGCCCCAGCATTTT
CASSSSPKDQPQHF
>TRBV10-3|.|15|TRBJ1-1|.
TGTGCCATCAGTGAGTCGCGGCAGGGTAACACTGAAGCTTTCTTT
CAISESRQGNTEAFF
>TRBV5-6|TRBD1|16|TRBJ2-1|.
TGTGCCAGCAGCCCGGCGACAGGGGGTTTTTACAATGAGCAGTTCTTC
CASSPATGGFYNEQFF
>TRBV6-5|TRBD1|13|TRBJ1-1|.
TGTGCCAGCAGTTACTCTTTCAGGGGGCAAGCTTTCTTT
CASSYSFRGQAFF
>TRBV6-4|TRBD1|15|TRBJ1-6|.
TGTGCCAGCAGTGAAGAACAGGGGGGGAATTCACCCCTCCACTTT
CASSEEQGGNSPLHF
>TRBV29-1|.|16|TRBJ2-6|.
TGCAGCGTTGCCGGGACGGGTTACTCTGGGGCCAACGTCCTGACTTTC
CSVAGTGYSGANVLTF
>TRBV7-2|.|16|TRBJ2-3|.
TGTGCCAGCAGCTTAGCGGGGGGACCTCGCACAGATACGCAGTATTTT
CASSLAGGPRTDTQYF
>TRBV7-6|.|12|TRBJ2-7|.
TGTGCCAGCAGCTTACAGGTTGGCGAGCAGTACTTC
CASSLQVGEQYF
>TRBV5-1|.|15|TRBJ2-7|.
TGCGCCAGCAGCTTGGCTGTGGGCAGGGCCGGCGAGCAGTACTTC
CASSLAVGRAGEQYF
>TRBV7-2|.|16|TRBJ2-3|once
TGTGCCAGCAGCTTGCCAATGGAGGTGCAGACAGATACGCAGTATTTT
CASSLPMEVQTDTQYF
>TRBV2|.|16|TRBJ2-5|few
TGTGCCAGACAGAGGAATAGCGGACCTATCCAAGAGACCCAGTACTTC
CARQRNSGPIQETQYF
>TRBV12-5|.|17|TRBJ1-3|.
TGTGCTAGTGGTTTGGTTGCGGGGATTAGAGCTGGAAACACCATATATTTT
CASGLVAGIRAGNTIYF
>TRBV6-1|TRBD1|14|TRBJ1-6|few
TGTGCCAGCAGTGAAGCGACAGGGCCTTCACCCCTCCACTTT
CASSEATGPSPLHF
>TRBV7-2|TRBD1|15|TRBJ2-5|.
TGTGCCAGCAGCTTACCACAGGGGGCCGGAGGGGCCCAGTACTTC
CASSLPQGAGGAQYF
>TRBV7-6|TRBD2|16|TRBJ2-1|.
TGTGCCAGCAGCTTTAGAGAGGGAGGGCCGTACAATGAGCAGTTCTTC
CASSFREGGPYNEQFF
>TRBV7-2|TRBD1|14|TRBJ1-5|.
TGTGCCAGCAGCCTAATACAGGGGGCTCAGCCCCAGCATTTT
CASSLIQGAQPQHF
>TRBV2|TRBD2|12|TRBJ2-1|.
TGTGCCAGCGGCTATACTAGCGTTGAGCAGTTCTTC
CASGYTSVEQFF
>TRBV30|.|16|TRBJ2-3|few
TGTGCCTGGAGTGTGGGCCTTAGCGGCCCCACAGATACGCAGTATTTT
CAWSVGLSGPTDTQYF
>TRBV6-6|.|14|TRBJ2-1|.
TGTGCCAGCAGTTACTTCCGTACCTACAATGAGCAGTTCTTC
CASSYFRTYNEQFF
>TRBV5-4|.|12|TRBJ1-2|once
TGTGCCAGCACCCTTGGGGCGCAGGGCTACACCTTC
CASTLGAQGYTF
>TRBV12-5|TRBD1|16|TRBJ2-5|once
TGTGCTAGTGGTTTGGGGCGGACAGGGGGACAAGAGACCCAGTACTTC
CASGLGRTGGQETQYF
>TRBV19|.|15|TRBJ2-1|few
TGTGCCAGCACGGGGGCGGGAGTGTACAACCATGAGCAGTTCTTC
CASTGAGVYNHEQFF
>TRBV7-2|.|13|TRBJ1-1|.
TGTGCCAGCAGCTTTTACTTGAACACTGAAGCTTTCTTT
CASSFYLNTEAFF
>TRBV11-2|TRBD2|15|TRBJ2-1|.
TGTGCCAGCAGCCCGGGACTAGCGAGCCCTCCCGAGCAGTTCTTC
CASSPGLASPPEQFF
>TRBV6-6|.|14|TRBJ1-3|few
TGTGCCAGCAGTCCGAGAGGCGCTGGAAACACCATATATTTT
CASSPRGAGNTIYF
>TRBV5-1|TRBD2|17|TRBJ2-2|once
TGCGCCAGCAGCCGGACTAGCGGGACCGCGAACACCGGGGAGCTGTTTTTT
CASSRTSGTANTGELFF
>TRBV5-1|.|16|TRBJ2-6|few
TGCGCCAGCAGCTTGGGGTCCACCTCTGGGGCCAACGTCCTGACTTTC
CASSLGSTSGANVLTF
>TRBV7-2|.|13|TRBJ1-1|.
TGTGCCAGCAGCTTTACGAGGGGCGCTGAAGCTTTCTTT
CASSFTRGAEAFF
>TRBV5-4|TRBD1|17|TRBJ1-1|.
TGTGCCAGCAGCTTACCCCCAGGGGGGGGACCCAACACTGAAGCTTTCTTT
CASSLPPGGGPNTEAFF
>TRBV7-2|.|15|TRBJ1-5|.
TGTGCCAGCAGCTTAGTCGGTAATAGCAATCAGCCCCAGCATTTT
CASSLVGNSNQPQHF
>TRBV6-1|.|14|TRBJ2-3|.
TGTGCCAGCAGTGTAGGAGGGCGCACAGATACGCAGTATTTT
CASSVGGRTDTQYF
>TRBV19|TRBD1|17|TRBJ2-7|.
TGTGCCAGTAGTATAGCCAACCGGGACAGGGGGCTCCACGAGCAGTACTTC
CASSIANRDRGLHEQYF
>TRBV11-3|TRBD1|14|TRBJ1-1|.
TGTGCCAGCAGCGATGGACAGGGGCACACTGAAGCTTTCTTT
CASSDGQGHTEAFF